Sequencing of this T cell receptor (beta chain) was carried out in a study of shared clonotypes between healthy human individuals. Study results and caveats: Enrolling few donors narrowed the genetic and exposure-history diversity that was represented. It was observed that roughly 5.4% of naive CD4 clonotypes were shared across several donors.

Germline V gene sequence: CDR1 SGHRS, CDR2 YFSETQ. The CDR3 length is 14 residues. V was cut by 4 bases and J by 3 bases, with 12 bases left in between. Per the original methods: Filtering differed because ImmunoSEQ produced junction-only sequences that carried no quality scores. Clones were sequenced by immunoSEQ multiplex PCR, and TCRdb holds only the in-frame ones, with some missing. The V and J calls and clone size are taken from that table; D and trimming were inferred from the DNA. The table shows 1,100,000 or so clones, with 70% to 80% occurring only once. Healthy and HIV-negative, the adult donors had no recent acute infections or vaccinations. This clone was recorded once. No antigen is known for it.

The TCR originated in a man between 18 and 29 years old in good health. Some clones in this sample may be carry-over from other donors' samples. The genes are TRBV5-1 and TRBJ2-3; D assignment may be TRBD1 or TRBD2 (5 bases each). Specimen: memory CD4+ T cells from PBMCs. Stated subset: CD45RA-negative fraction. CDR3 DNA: TGCGCCAGCAGCACCCGGGACGTAACAGATACGCAGTATTTT. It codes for CASSTRDVTDTQYF.